One sample yielded the 4 T cell receptor beta chains listed below, sequenced in a study of Graves' ophthalmopathy and Graves' hyperthyroidism (dated by TCRdb to about 2018). Sequencing instrument: Illumina HiSeq 2000. For repertoire sequencing, the TCR beta CDR3 regions were amplified from RNA transcripts. The first round of RT-PCR was done with HTBI primers and the Qiagen OneStep RT-PCR kit, and was followed by a second round of multiplex PCR, then size selection and purification. TCRdb redid the processing of the public reads, applying fastp at Q25 and MiXCR, and retained in-frame beta chains. Each CDR3 protein gets just one entry, which takes the most common genes and DNA from the rows behind it. Counted in this sample were around 1,000,000 distinct CDR3 sequences; less than 45% of them appeared once. The ten top clones hold 11% of the sample. Sequencing used peripheral blood or thyroid tissue (not recorded which). These receptors were obtained from an adult man with Graves' hyperthyroidism.

There are many counts of this clonotype. V is TRBV9 and J is TRBJ2-7, with D hard to call. V shed 0 bases and J shed 6 bases, with 10 bases lying between them. Germline CDR1 and CDR2: SGDLS and YYNGEE. CDR3 length equals 13 residues. CDR3 protein: CASSVAGPGEQYF. CDR3 nucleotides: TGTGCCAGCAGCGTAGCTGGCCCGGGCGAGCAGTACTTC.

This clonotype came up many times. The V gene is TRBV10-2, the J gene TRBJ1-5, with a tentative D call TRBD1 (5 bases). Germline CDR1 is WSHSY and CDR2 is SAAADI. The CDR3 sequence is 16 residues long. V was cut by 0 bases and J by 0 bases, with 9 bases left in between. The CDR3 region is CASSESGQGSNQPQHF. The DNA of the CDR3 is TGCGCCAGCAGTGAGTCTGGGCAGGGTAGCAATCAGCCCCAGCATTTT.

This clonotype has a handful of counts. The rearrangement joins TRBV10-3 to TRBJ2-3; D not resolved. V was shortened by 1 base and J by 0 bases, with 8 bases between the two germline ends. Germline CDR1 and CDR2: ENHRY and SYGVKD. The CDR3 spans 15 residues. The CDR3 nucleotides are TGTGCCATCAGTGAGTGGTGGCCCAGCACAGATACGCAGTATTTT. Its protein is CAISEWWPSTDTQYF.

The chain employs TRBV25-1 and TRBJ2-2; 9 nucleotides align to TRBD1. Germline-derived CDR1 and CDR2 are MGHDK and SYGVNS. The CDR3 loop spans 15 amino acids. V shed 7 bases and J 5 bases; nucleotides not matched to a gene: 8. CDR3 bases: TGTGCCAGCACCTCCGACAGGGGGGTTACCGGGGAGCTGTTTTTT. This codes for CASTSDRGVTGELFF. The complete variable domain, with remaining parts taken from reference TRBV25-1 and TRBJ2-2, reads EADIYQTPRYLVIGTGKKITLECSQTMGHDKMYWYQQDPGMELHLIHYSYGVNSTEKGDLSSESTVSRIRTEHFPLTLESARPSHTSQYLCASTSDRGVTGELFFGEGSRLTVL.